These 11 T cell receptor beta chains originate from one sample sequenced in a study of CD8+CD57+ T cells in acquired aplastic anemia. Genomic DNA provided the template from which TCR beta VDJ and CDR3 profiles were obtained. Using its own MiXCR run on the reads, TCRdb lists one record per CDR3 protein. The sample lists under 250,000 distinct CDR3 sequences; almost 35% were seen once. The sequencing input was sorted CD4+, CD8+, or CD8+CD57+ T cells (not recorded which) from PBMCs. The receptors here all came from a human donor in good health, serving as a control.

In this sample, this clonotype turned up a few times. The chain recombines TRBV3-1 with TRBJ1-6; TRBD1 is a possible D gene (6 bases). The CDR3 loop spans 19 amino acids. CDR1 LGHDT and CDR2 YNNKEL come from the germline V gene (reference sequence). V was clipped by 7 bases and J by 6 bases, with 28 bases between them. The DNA for the CDR3 is TGTGCCAGCACCCCCCGTGGGCCGGGGGCGACCGCTACTAATTCACCCCTCCACTTT. Translated, it gives CASTPRGPGATATNSPLHF.

This clonotype was found many times. The CDR3 DNA sequence: TGTGCCAGCAGTTTAGGAGGATTTGGGGGCTACACCTTC. This sequence encodes CASSLGGFGGYTF. The chain has TRBV12-3 or TRBV12-4 and TRBJ1-2; no definite D call. The CDR3 runs 13 residues. V was cut by 1 base and J by 8 bases, with 11 bases left in between.

The genes are TRBV2 and TRBJ1-4; D is possibly TRBD1 (5 bases). The germline V gene encodes CDR1 SNHLY and CDR2 FYNNEI. Trimming stripped 6 bases from V and 8 bases from J, with 16 bases between. This CDR3 has 14 residues. This chain's CDR3 is CASSLKRGAEKLFF. The CDR3 DNA sequence: TGTGCCAGCAGCCTCAAGAGAGGGGCCGAAAAACTGTTTTTT.

Many counts were recorded for this clonotype. The chain carries TRBV19 and TRBJ1-1; 8 nucleotides agree with TRBD1. Trimming took 6 bases from V and 5 from J; bases not matched to a gene: 5. This CDR3 comprises 13 residues. Germline CDR1 is LNHDA and CDR2 is SQIVND (reference sequence). Here the CDR3 DNA reads TGTGCCAGTAGATGGACAGGGTGGACTGAAGCTTTCTTT. Its protein is CASRWTGWTEAFF.

The chain uses TRBV11-2 and TRBJ1-2; D is unclear. The V end was cut by 5 bases, the J end by 1 base, with 11 bases between. The CDR3 length is 14 residues. From germline, CDR1 is SGHAT and CDR2 FQNNGV. CDR3 sequence reads: CASSPDKHNYGYTF. The CDR3 nucleotides are TGTGCCAGCAGCCCAGACAAACATAACTATGGCTACACCTTC.

Points on this clonotype: This clone may be a read error of a much larger clone one base away. Since no conserved phenylalanine or tryptophan closes the CDR3, a read error is the likely cause. This sequence joins TRBV7-2 and TRBJ2-7; 9 bases are a match to TRBD1. The CDR3 spans 14 residues. V dropped 3 bases and J dropped 7; count of bases not matched to a gene: 7. The V gene's germline CDR1 is SGHTA and CDR2 FQGNSA. The CDR3 is CASSLQQGAGEQYS. CDR3 DNA sequence: TGTGCCAGCAGCTTGCAACAGGGGGCAGGAGAGCAGTACTCC.

In this sample, this clonotype turned up a few times. The chain is built from TRBV4-1 and TRBJ1-1, with D hard to call. The CDR3 has 17 amino acids. The ends were cut back, 1 base at V and 4 bases at J, with 19 bases in the middle. Germline V gene data show CDR1 as MGHRA and CDR2 as YSYEKL. CDR3 coding DNA: TGCGCCAGCAGCCAAGTTCACCGGCTGGGCACGGGCACTGAAGCTTTCTTT. It specifies CASSQVHRLGTGTEAFF.

This clonotype was observed many times. This rearrangement joins TRBV6-1 to TRBJ1-2; TRBD1 is a possible D gene (6 bases). Germline-derived CDR1 and CDR2 are MNHNS and SASEGT. CDR3 size: 15 residues. V was clipped by 0 bases and J by 4 bases, with 12 bases between them. Here the CDR3 DNA reads TGTGCCAGCAGTGAAGCAAGACAGGTTCTCTATGGCTACACCTTC. Translated: CASSEARQVLYGYTF.

To note about this clonotype: This likely comes from a read error, as the CDR3 has no conserved phenylalanine or tryptophan at its end. The DNA is omitted, as the CDR3 cannot be located on it reliably, and the CDR3 follows TCRdb's listing. The V gene is TRBV10-3, the J gene TRBJ2-7. From germline, CDR1 is ENHRY and CDR2 SYGVKD. The CDR3 has 13 amino acids, counting both end residues. CDR3 region: CAIMPGNSYEQCS.

The J gene is TRBJ1-3, the V gene TRBV25-1, with 7 bases that match TRBD1. The length of the CDR3 is 17 residues. Germline CDR1 MGHDK, CDR2 SYGVNS. With V trimmed by 6 bases and J by 0 bases, 11 bases remained unmatched. The CDR3 here is CASRSPGTANSGNTIYF. DNA of the CDR3: TGTGCCAGCAGGAGCCCAGGGACAGCGAACTCTGGAAACACCATATATTTT.

DNA of the CDR3: TGTGCCAGCAGGAGGACAGGGGCTGAAAAACTGTTTTTT. It yields the protein CASRRTGAEKLFF. This chain joins TRBV2 and TRBJ1-4; 9 bases map to TRBD1. The V segment lost 6 bases and the J segment 7 bases; nucleotides outside the gene matches: 3. CDR3 size: 13 residues. Germline values: CDR1 SNHLY, CDR2 FYNNEI.